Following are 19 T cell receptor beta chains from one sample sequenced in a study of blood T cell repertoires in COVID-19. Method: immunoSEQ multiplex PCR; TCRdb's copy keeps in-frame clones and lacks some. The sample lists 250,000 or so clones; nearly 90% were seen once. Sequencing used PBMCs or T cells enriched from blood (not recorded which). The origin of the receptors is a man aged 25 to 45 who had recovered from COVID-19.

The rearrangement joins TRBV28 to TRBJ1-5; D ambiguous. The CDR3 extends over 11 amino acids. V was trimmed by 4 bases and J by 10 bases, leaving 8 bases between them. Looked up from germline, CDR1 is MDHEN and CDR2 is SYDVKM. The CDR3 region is CASSSREPQHF. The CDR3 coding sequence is TGTGCCAGCAGTTCCCGGGAACCCCAGCATTTT.

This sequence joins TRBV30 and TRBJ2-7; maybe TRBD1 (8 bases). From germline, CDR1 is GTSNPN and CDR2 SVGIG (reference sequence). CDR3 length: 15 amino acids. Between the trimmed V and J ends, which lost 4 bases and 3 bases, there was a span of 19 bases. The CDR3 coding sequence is TGTGCCTGGATAGCGGGCCGGGACAGGTTCTACGAGCAGTACTTC. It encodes CAWIAGRDRFYEQYF.

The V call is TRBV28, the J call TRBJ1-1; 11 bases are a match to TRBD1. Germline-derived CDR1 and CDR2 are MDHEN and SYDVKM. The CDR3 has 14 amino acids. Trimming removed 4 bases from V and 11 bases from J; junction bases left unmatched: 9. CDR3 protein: CASSSPGQGGDAFF. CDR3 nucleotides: TGTGCCAGCAGTTCCCCGGGACAGGGGGGTGACGCTTTCTTT.

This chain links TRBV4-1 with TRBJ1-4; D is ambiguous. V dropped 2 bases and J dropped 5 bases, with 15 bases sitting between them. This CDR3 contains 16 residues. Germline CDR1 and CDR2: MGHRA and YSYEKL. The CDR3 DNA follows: TGCGCCAGCAGCCAAATCCATGAGGGTGGCAATGAAAAACTGTTTTTT. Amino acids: CASSQIHEGGNEKLFF.

CDR3 region: CAWSMGVAGGVYEQYF. The DNA for the CDR3 is TGTGCCTGGAGTATGGGGGTAGCGGGAGGGGTCTACGAGCAGTACTTC. The chain joins TRBV30 to TRBJ2-7, with 11 positions matching TRBD2. This CDR3 spans 16 amino acids. The junction had 9 bases not matched to a gene; V was cut back by 2 bases and J by 3 bases. Germline assignment: CDR1 GTSNPN and CDR2 SVGIG (reference sequence).

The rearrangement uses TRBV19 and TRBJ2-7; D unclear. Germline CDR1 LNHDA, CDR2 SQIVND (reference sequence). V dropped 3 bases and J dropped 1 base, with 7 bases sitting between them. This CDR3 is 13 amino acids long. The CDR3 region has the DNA TGTGCCAGTAGTATTGCCAGATCCTACGAGCAGTACTTC. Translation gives CASSIARSYEQYF.

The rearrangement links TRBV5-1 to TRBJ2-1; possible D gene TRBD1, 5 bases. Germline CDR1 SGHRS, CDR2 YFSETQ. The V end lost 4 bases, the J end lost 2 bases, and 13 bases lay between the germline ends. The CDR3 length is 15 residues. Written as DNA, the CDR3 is TGCGCCAGCAGCATAAGGGGCCAGGCCTACAATGAGCAGTTCTTC. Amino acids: CASSIRGQAYNEQFF. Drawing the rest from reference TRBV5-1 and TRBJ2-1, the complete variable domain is KAGVTQTPRYLIKTRGQQVTLSCSPISGHRSVSWYQQTPGQGLQFLFEYFSETQRNKGNFPGRFSGRQFSNSRSEMNVSTLELGDSALYLCASSIRGQAYNEQFFGPGTRLTVL.

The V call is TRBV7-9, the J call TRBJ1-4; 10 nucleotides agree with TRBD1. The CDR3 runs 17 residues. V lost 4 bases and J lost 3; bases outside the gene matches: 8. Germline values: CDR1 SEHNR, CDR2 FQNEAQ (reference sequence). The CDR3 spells CASSSGQGTGANEKLFF. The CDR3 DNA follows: TGTGCCAGCAGCTCGGGACAGGGGACCGGGGCTAATGAAAAACTGTTTTTT.

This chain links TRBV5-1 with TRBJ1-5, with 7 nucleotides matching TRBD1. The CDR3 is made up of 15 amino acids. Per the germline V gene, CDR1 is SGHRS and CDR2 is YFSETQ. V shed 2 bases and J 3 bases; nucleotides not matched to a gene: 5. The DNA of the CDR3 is TGCGCCAGCAGCTTAGGGACAGTGGACAATCAGCCCCAGCATTTT. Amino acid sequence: CASSLGTVDNQPQHF.

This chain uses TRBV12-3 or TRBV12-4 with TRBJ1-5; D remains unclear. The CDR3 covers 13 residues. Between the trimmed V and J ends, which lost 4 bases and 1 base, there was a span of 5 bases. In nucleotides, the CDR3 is TGTGCCAGCAGTTGGCACAGCAATCAGCCCCAGCATTTT. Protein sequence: CASSWHSNQPQHF.

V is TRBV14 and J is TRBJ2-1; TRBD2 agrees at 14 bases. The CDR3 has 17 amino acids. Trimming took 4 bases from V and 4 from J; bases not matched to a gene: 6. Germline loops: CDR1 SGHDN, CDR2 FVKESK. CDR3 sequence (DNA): TGTGCCAGCAGCCGGGGACTAGCGGGGGCCTTTTACAATGAGCAGTTCTTC. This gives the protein CASSRGLAGAFYNEQFF.

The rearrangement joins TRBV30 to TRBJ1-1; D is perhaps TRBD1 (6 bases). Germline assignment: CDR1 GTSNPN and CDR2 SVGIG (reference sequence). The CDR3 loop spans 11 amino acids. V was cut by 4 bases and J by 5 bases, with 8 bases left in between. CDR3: CAWTGETEAFF. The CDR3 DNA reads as TGTGCCTGGACAGGGGAGACTGAAGCTTTCTTT.

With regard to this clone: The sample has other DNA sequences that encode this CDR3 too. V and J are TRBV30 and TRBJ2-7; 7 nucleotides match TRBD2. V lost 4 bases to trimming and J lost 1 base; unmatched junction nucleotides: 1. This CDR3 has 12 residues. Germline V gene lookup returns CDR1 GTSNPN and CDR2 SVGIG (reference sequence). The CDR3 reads CAWTGGSYEQYF. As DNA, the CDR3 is TGTGCCTGGACGGGAGGTTCCTACGAGCAGTACTTC.

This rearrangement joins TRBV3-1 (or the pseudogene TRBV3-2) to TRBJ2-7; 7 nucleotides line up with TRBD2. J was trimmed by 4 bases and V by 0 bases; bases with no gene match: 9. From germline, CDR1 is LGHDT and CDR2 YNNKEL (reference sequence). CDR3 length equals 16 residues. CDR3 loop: CASSQDIGGGGYEQYF. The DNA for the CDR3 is TGTGCCAGCAGCCAAGATATCGGCGGGGGAGGTTACGAGCAGTACTTC.

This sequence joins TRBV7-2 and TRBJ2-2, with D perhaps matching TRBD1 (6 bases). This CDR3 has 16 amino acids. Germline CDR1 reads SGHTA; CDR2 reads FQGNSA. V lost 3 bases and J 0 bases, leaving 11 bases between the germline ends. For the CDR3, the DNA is TGTGCCAGCAGCTTTGACAGGAGGTCGAACACCGGGGAGCTGTTTTTT. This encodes CASSFDRRSNTGELFF.

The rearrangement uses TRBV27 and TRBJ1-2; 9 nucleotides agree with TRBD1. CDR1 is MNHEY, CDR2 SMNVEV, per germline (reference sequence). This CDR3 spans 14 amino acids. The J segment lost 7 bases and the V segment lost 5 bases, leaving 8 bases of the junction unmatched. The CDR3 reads CASSPGTGQSGYTF. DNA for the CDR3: TGTGCCAGCAGTCCCGGGACAGGGCAGTCTGGCTACACCTTC.

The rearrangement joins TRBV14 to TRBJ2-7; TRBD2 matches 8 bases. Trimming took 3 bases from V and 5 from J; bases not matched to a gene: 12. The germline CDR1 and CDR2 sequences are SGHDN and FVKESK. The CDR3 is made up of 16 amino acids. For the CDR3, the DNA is TGTGCCAGCAGCCAGTTCACGGGGGGGATCGTACACGAGCAGTACTTC. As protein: CASSQFTGGIVHEQYF.

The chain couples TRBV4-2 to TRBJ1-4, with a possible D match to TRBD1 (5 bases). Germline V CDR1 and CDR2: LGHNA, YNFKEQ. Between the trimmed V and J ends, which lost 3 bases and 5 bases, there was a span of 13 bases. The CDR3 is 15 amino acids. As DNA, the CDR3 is TGTGCCAGCAGCCAGTATGTGGGGGGGAATGAAAAACTGTTTTTT. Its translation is CASSQYVGGNEKLFF.

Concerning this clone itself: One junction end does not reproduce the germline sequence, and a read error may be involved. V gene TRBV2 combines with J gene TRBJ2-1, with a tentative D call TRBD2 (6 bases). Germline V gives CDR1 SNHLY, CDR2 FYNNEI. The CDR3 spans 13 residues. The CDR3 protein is CASSERLANERFF. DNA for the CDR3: TGTGCCAGCAGTGAACGTCTAGCGAATGAGCGGTTCTTC.